This TCR beta chain originates from a study of blood T cells in healthy people across ages. As for the study in general: In model experiments, template switching was able to capture about one barcoded beta molecule for every two T cells that were present.

The CDR3 has 15 amino acids. Trimming took 5 bases from V and 3 from J, leaving 15 bases between them. Then a second PCR, running about 6 to 12 cycles, was carried out with a sample-barcoded 5' primer and a J-beta primer mix. Via MiXCR, TCRdb re-called the 5' RACE reads, giving one row per CDR3 protein. The top ten hold about a sixth of the sample, which has 790,000 or so distinct CDR3 sequences, about 46% seen once. V gene TRBV12-3 or TRBV12-4 combines with J gene TRBJ2-3, with D tentatively TRBD2 (6 bases). This receptor was taken from a man older than 75 in good health. Sequencing was done on a sample of blood. DNA for the CDR3: TGTGCCAGCAGTGAGGGGTTAGCGGAGACAGATACGCAGTATTTT. It translates to CASSEGLAETDTQYF.